This T cell receptor (beta chain) comes out of a study of cytomegalovirus exposure and HLA in healthy donors. Study as a whole: Approximately 85 million unique TCRs from HLA-typed donors made up an early data release.

The germline V gene encodes CDR1 SGHRS and CDR2 YFSETQ. CDR3 length: 17 amino acids. The ends lost 3 bases at V and 1 base at J; junction bases unmatched: 10. Whole-study results and caveats: For presence/absence analyses, sequencing depth was assumed to be roughly uniform across donors. Cytomegalovirus-associated TCR beta chains were listed, numbering roughly 150.

Points on this clone: What it binds is not known.

Amplification used 60 Vbeta primers and 13 Jbeta primers. The protocol was immunoSEQ multiplex PCR, while the TCRdb copy is restricted to in-frame clones and leaves out a portion. Among 150,000 to 200,000 clones listed, roughly 78% were seen once. The origin of this receptor is a woman aged 40 to 50 in good health and CMV-seronegative. The chain joins TRBV5-1 to TRBJ1-1; 9 bases align to TRBD1. Material for sequencing was PBMCs. CDR3 DNA: TGCGCCAGCAGCTGGGACAGGGTTGGCTCTCAGAACACTGAAGCTTTCTTT. Translated, it gives CASSWDRVGSQNTEAFF.